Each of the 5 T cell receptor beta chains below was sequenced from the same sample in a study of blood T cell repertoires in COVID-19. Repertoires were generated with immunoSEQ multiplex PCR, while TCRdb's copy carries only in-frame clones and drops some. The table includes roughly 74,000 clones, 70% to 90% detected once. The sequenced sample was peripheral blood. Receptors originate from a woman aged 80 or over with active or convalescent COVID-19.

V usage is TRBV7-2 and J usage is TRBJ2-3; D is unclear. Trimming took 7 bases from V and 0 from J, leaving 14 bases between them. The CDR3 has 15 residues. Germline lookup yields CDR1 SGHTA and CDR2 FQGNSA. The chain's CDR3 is CASTQLSHSTDTQYF. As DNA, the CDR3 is TGTGCCAGCACCCAATTGAGCCATAGCACAGATACGCAGTATTTT.

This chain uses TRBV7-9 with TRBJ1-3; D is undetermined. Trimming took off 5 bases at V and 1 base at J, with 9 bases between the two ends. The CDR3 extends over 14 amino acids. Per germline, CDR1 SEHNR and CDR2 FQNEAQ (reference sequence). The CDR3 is CASSPSRSGNTIYF. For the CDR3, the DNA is TGTGCCAGCAGCCCTTCCAGGTCTGGAAACACCATATATTTT.

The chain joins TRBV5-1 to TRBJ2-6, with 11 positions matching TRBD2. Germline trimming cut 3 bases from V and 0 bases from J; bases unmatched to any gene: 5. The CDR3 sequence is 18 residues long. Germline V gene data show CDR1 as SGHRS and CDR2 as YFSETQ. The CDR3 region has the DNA TGCGCCAGCAGCTCGTCGACTAGCGGGGACTCTGGGGCCAACGTCCTGACTTTC. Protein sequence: CASSSSTSGDSGANVLTF. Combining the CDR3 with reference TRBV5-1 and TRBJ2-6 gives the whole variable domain KAGVTQTPRYLIKTRGQQVTLSCSPISGHRSVSWYQQTPGQGLQFLFEYFSETQRNKGNFPGRFSGRQFSNSRSEMNVSTLELGDSALYLCASSSSTSGDSGANVLTFGAGSRLTVL.

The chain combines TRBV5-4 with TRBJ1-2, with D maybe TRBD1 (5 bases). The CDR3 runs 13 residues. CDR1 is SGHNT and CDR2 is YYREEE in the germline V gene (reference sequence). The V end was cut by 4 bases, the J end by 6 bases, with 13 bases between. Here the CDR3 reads CASSNQAGDGYTF. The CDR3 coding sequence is TGTGCCAGCAGCAACCAGGCGGGGGATGGCTACACCTTC.

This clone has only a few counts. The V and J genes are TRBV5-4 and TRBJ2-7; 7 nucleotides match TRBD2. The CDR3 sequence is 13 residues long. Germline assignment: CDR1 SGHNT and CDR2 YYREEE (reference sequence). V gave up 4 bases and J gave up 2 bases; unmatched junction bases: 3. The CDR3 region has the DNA TGTGCCAGCAGCCGGGGGACTACCTACGAGCAGTACTTC. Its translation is CASSRGTTYEQYF.